The next 14 T cell receptor beta chains were all read from a single sample in a study of T cell repertoires in cytomegalovirus infection. MiXCR was run by TCRdb on the reads, yielding one entry per CDR3 protein. In the table there are over 95,000 distinct CDR3 sequences, around 30% of which are singletons. No antigen has been identified for these receptors. Sample: CD8+ T cells from cultured PBMCs, taken from culture after CMV antigen stimulation. The receptors were gathered from a human donor in good health (CMV status not recorded). Some clones in this sample may be carry-over from other donors' samples.

As regards this clonotype: Mismatch with germline at one junction end may stem from a read error. The chain has TRBV7-6 and TRBJ1-2, with TRBD1 as a possible D gene (5 bases). The CDR3 consists of 15 residues. From germline, CDR1 is SGHVS and CDR2 FNYEAQ. CDR3 nucleotides: TGTGCCAGGAGCTTAGATGCAGGGAATTTCGATGGCTACACCTTC. It specifies CARSLDAGNFDGYTF.

There are a few counts of this clonotype. The J gene is TRBJ1-3, the V gene TRBV7-6; possible D gene TRBD1, 6 bases. The ends were cut back, 5 bases at V and 0 bases at J, with 23 bases in the middle. The CDR3 spans 19 residues. Germline V gene sequence: CDR1 SGHVS, CDR2 FNYEAQ. For the CDR3, the DNA is TGTGCCAGCAGCCCGAGGGACATCTCCCTTCGGGTCTCTGGAAACACCATATATTTT. It specifies CASSPRDISLRVSGNTIYF.

This chain links TRBV10-3 with TRBJ1-1; maybe TRBD1 (5 bases). Germline assignment: CDR1 ENHRY and CDR2 SYGVKD. V was pared by 0 bases and J by 1 base, with 9 bases between. This CDR3 spans 15 amino acids. In DNA, the CDR3 is TGTGCCATCAGTGAGTCGATAGGGGCGAACACTGAAGCTTTCTTT. Amino acids: CAISESIGANTEAFF.

This clonotype was counted a few times. The CDR3, as DNA: TGTGCCAGCAGCTTAGAAGTAGCGGGGGGTTTTGTAGATACGCAGTATTTT. Translation gives CASSLEVAGGFVDTQYF. The V and J genes are TRBV7-2 and TRBJ2-3; 10 nucleotides line up with TRBD2. V was pared by 1 base and J by 5 bases, with 9 bases of the junction left unmatched. The CDR3 is made up of 17 amino acids. Germline loops: CDR1 SGHTA, CDR2 FQGNSA.

The chain carries TRBV4-1 and TRBJ2-1, with D perhaps TRBD2 (5 bases). Germline V gene data show CDR1 as MGHRA and CDR2 as YSYEKL. V was cut by 0 bases and J by 15 bases, with 12 bases left in between. This CDR3 is 12 amino acids long. Here the CDR3 reads CASSQDRRAWFF. The DNA for the CDR3 is TGCGCCAGCAGCCAAGACAGGCGGGCTTGGTTCTTC.

The chain is built from TRBV7-6 and TRBJ1-1, with no clear D. This CDR3 region has 12 residues. Looked up from germline, CDR1 is SGHVS and CDR2 is FNYEAQ. V was cut by 1 base and J by 7 bases, with 7 bases left in between. CDR3: CASSLDMDEAFF. CDR3 bases: TGTGCCAGCAGCTTAGATATGGATGAAGCTTTCTTT.

This chain links TRBV6-2 or TRBV6-3 with TRBJ2-7; 11 positions agree with TRBD1. V was clipped by 6 bases and J by 4 bases; unmatched bases: 11. This CDR3 spans 16 amino acids. Germline CDR1 MNHEY, CDR2 SVGEGT. Written as DNA, the CDR3 is TGTGCCAGCAGCCCTCCCCGGGACAGGGGGTTTTACGAGCAGTACTTC. Amino acid sequence: CASSPPRDRGFYEQYF.

The chain recombines TRBV4-1 with TRBJ2-7; 10 nucleotides match TRBD2. The CDR3 extends over 16 amino acids. The ends lost 1 base at V and 4 bases at J; junction bases unmatched: 7. CDR1 MGHRA and CDR2 YSYEKL come from the germline V gene. CDR3 nucleotides: TGCGCCAGCAGCCAAGGAAAAACGGGACTAGCGTACGAGCAGTACTTC. Translation gives CASSQGKTGLAYEQYF.

The chain links TRBV2 to TRBJ2-3, with 8 bases matching TRBD2. Losses at the gene ends were 10 bases for V and 2 bases for J; bases not matched to a gene: 14. Per germline, CDR1 SNHLY and CDR2 FYNNEI. The CDR3 is 16 amino acids. CDR3 DNA: TGTGCCACCTGGGGAGTCGGGGGGGCCGACACAGATACGCAGTATTTT. It translates to CATWGVGGADTDTQYF.

V usage is TRBV7-9 and J usage is TRBJ2-1, with 12 bases that match TRBD2. The CDR3 is 17 amino acids. The ends lost 5 bases at V and 2 bases at J; junction bases unmatched: 7. Looked up from germline, CDR1 is SEHNR and CDR2 is FQNEAQ (reference sequence). This CDR3 reads CASSPPTSGGAYNEQFF. Written as DNA, the CDR3 is TGTGCCAGCAGCCCACCGACTAGCGGGGGAGCCTACAATGAGCAGTTCTTC.

As for this clonotype: Germline and junction disagree at one end, which may indicate a read error. This rearrangement joins TRBV4-1 to TRBJ1-4, with D unresolved. This CDR3 is built from 14 residues. From germline, CDR1 is MGHRA and CDR2 YSYEKL. The CDR3 nucleotides read TGCGCCGGCAGCCAAGACCCACGGATTGAAAAACTGTTTTTT. Its translation is CAGSQDPRIEKLFF.

V is TRBV7-9 and J is TRBJ1-2, with D possibly matching TRBD1 (5 bases). The CDR3 is 15 amino acids. V was cut by 4 bases and J by 0 bases, with 12 bases left in between. Germline V CDR1 and CDR2: SEHNR, FQNEAQ (reference sequence). CDR3 sequence reads: CASSSLGEANYGYTF. The CDR3 region has the DNA TGTGCCAGCAGCTCTTTGGGGGAGGCTAACTATGGCTACACCTTC.

The table lists this clonotype with a few counts. The V gene is TRBV12-3 or TRBV12-4, the J gene TRBJ2-3; D is possibly TRBD1 (5 bases). The length of the CDR3 is 14 residues. V gave up 4 bases and J gave up 3 bases, with 11 bases separating them. The CDR3 coding sequence is TGTGCCAGCAGTTCAGGGCCATGGACAGATACGCAGTATTTT. It translates to CASSSGPWTDTQYF.

This clonotype was found once. The chain couples TRBV27 to TRBJ2-3, with D perhaps TRBD1 (5 bases). Trimming took 6 bases from V and 0 from J, leaving 19 bases between them. CDR1 and CDR2 from the germline V gene are MNHEY and SMNVEV (reference sequence). The CDR3 loop spans 17 amino acids. The CDR3 loop is CASRPRAVRDSTDTQYF. The CDR3 nucleotides read TGTGCCAGCAGACCCCGGGCAGTCAGGGATAGCACAGATACGCAGTATTTT.